This passage covers 13 T cell receptor beta chains from one sample sequenced in a study of blood T cell repertoires in COVID-19. TCRdb keeps only in-frame clones here, not all; method: immunoSEQ multiplex PCR. The sample has 95,000 to 150,000 clones; about four fifths are singletons. The sequenced sample was peripheral blood. Source of these receptors: a man in his 70s with acute or convalescent COVID-19.

This chain uses TRBV11-2 with TRBJ1-1; weak D call: TRBD1 (5 bases). CDR1 and CDR2 (germline): SGHAT, FQNNGV. With 1 base removed from V and 7 bases from J, the gap between germline ends came to 7 bases. The CDR3 has 12 residues. The CDR3 reads CASSLGGVEAFF. CDR3 DNA sequence: TGTGCCAGCAGCTTAGGGGGGGTTGAAGCTTTCTTT.

The chain combines TRBV7-3 with TRBJ2-2; no firm D call. Germline values: CDR1 SGHTA, CDR2 FQGTGA. Trimming shortened V by 2 bases and J by 1 base, and 8 bases separated the two germline ends. There are 15 residues in the CDR3. CDR3 protein: CASSLEQMNTGELFF. The CDR3 DNA reads TGTGCCAGCAGCTTAGAACAGATGAACACCGGGGAGCTGTTTTTT.

The rearrangement links TRBV6-6 to TRBJ2-3, with D perhaps TRBD2 (6 bases). The CDR3 is 14 amino acids. Germline V CDR1 and CDR2: MNHNY, SVGAGI (reference sequence). The V gene lost 5 bases and the J gene lost 3 bases, with 12 bases spanning the gap. In DNA form, the CDR3 reads TGTGCCAGCAGTCAGACTAGGGAGACAGATACGCAGTATTTT. It translates to CASSQTRETDTQYF.

The rearrangement joins TRBV11-3 to TRBJ1-5, with D tentatively TRBD1 (6 bases). V was shortened by 1 base and J by 0 bases, with 13 bases between the two germline ends. The CDR3 spans 17 residues. Germline lookup yields CDR1 SGHNT and CDR2 YENEEA. The CDR3 nucleotides are TGTGCCAGCAGCTTAGCCAGGGGAATGGGTAGCAATCAGCCCCAGCATTTT. Translating gives CASSLARGMGSNQPQHF.

V usage is TRBV5-1 and J usage is TRBJ2-1; 10 bases match TRBD2. After removal of 0 bases from V and 2 bases from J, the junction contained 2 bases not matched to a gene. CDR1 and CDR2 from the germline V gene are SGHRS and YFSETQ. The CDR3 sequence is 16 residues long. The CDR3 DNA sequence: TGCGCCAGCAGCTTGGTGACTAGCGGGCCCTACAATGAGCAGTTCTTC. Amino acids: CASSLVTSGPYNEQFF.

The CDR3 nucleotides read TGCGCCAGCAGCCGGAAGGAGGGGACAGGGGGCACTGAAGCTTTCTTT. It yields the protein CASSRKEGTGGTEAFF. The genes are TRBV4-1 and TRBJ1-1; TRBD1 agrees at 11 bases. The length of the CDR3 is 16 residues. The trim removed 4 bases at V and 4 bases at J, leaving 8 bases unmatched. CDR1 MGHRA and CDR2 YSYEKL come from the germline V gene.

This clone was detected only a few times. This chain joins TRBV18 and TRBJ1-2; unclear D gene. Germline CDR1 is KGHSH and CDR2 is LQKENI. CDR3 length: 14 amino acids. V shed 0 bases and J shed 8 bases, with 13 bases lying between them. DNA of the CDR3: TGTGCCAGCTCACCACCGGGCAGGTCTCGCGGCTACACCTTC. Translation: CASSPPGRSRGYTF. Looking up the rest from reference TRBV18 and TRBJ1-2 gives the full variable domain: NAGVMQNPRHLVRRRGQEARLRCSPMKGHSHVYWYRQLPEEGLKFMVYLQKENIIDESGMPKERFSAEFPKEGPSILRIQQVVRGDSAAYFCASSPPGRSRGYTFGSGTRLTVV.

Details on this clone: Other nucleotide sequences from this sample produce the same CDR3. The rearrangement joins TRBV6-5 to TRBJ1-2; D is uncertain. Germline CDR1 reads MNHEY; CDR2 reads SVGAGI. V was cut by 2 bases and J by 7 bases, with 5 bases left in between. The CDR3 is 11 amino acids. This chain's CDR3 is CASSYGGGYTF. The CDR3 region has the DNA TGTGCCAGCAGTTACGGCGGTGGCTACACCTTC.

The chain joins TRBV7-3 to TRBJ2-1; no reliable D call. Trimming shortened V by 4 bases and J by 3 bases, and 7 bases separated the two germline ends. This CDR3 has 13 amino acids. Germline CDR1 reads SGHTA; CDR2 reads FQGTGA. CDR3 region: CASSSRNYNEQFF. The CDR3 DNA reads TGTGCCAGCAGCTCGAGGAACTACAATGAGCAGTTCTTC.

The V gene is TRBV5-4, the J gene TRBJ2-5; TRBD2 is a possible D gene (5 bases). This CDR3 has 13 residues. The germline CDR1 and CDR2 sequences are SGHNT and YYREEE (reference sequence). V shed 4 bases and J shed 1 base, with 8 bases lying between them. The chain's CDR3 is CASSTGVQETQYF. The CDR3 DNA follows: TGTGCCAGCAGCACCGGGGTCCAAGAGACCCAGTACTTC.

This clone was seen a few times. J is TRBJ1-2 and V is TRBV29-1; 9 nucleotides agree with TRBD1. The germline V gene encodes CDR1 SQVTM and CDR2 ANQGSEA. With V trimmed by 6 bases and J by 2 bases, 7 bases remained unmatched. The CDR3 is made up of 14 amino acids. CDR3 bases: TGCAGCGTCCGCGCGGGACAGGGAAACTATGGCTACACCTTC. Translated, it gives CSVRAGQGNYGYTF. The whole variable domain, remainder taken from reference TRBV29-1 and TRBJ1-2, is SAVISQKPSRDICQRGTSLTIQCQVDSQVTMMFWYRQQPGQSLTLIATANQGSEATYESGFVIDKFPISRPNLTFSTLTVSNMSPEDSSIYLCSVRAGQGNYGYTFGSGTRLTVV.

The chain employs TRBV10-3 and TRBJ1-1; TRBD1 matches 8 bases. Losses at the gene ends were 3 bases for V and 3 bases for J; bases not matched to a gene: 12. Germline V gives CDR1 ENHRY, CDR2 SYGVKD. The CDR3 is 17 amino acids. The CDR3 DNA follows: TGTGCCATCAGTGATCTCAGGGGGCGGCGGCGGGACACTGAAGCTTTCTTT. Translating it yields CAISDLRGRRRDTEAFF.

This chain joins TRBV3-1 (or the pseudogene TRBV3-2) and TRBJ1-1; 8 bases line up with TRBD1. This CDR3 is built from 16 residues. Germline V gene data show CDR1 as LGHDT and CDR2 as YNNKEL (reference sequence). V was pared by 3 bases and J by 8 bases, with 14 bases of the junction left unmatched. The CDR3 here is CASSHLRGQVPTEAFF. The CDR3 nucleotides are TGTGCCAGCAGCCACCTGAGGGGACAGGTTCCGACAGAAGCTTTCTTT.